This T cell receptor beta chain was identified during a study of T cell responses to AZD1222 COVID-19 vaccine. CDR3 length: 15 amino acids. CDR1 LNHDA and CDR2 SQIVND come from the germline V gene (reference sequence). The V end lost 3 bases, the J end lost 2 bases, and 8 bases lay between the germline ends. Here immunoSEQ multiplex PCR was the method, and the copy in TCRdb shows in-frame clones only, minus some. The sample carries roughly 91,000 clones, 70% to 90% recorded once. This rearrangement joins TRBV19 to TRBJ2-6, with D unresolved. The TCR sequence derives from an adult in good health. The source was peripheral blood, collected on day 0 of AZD1222 vaccination. CDR3 in DNA: TGTGCCAGTAGTATGGAAGGTGCTGGGGCCAACGTCCTGACTTTC. It translates to CASSMEGAGANVLTF.